The rows below give T cell receptor beta chains drawn from one sample of a study of blood T cells in healthy people across ages. Via MiXCR, TCRdb re-called the 5' RACE reads, giving one row per CDR3 protein. The table includes 2 million or so distinct CDR3 sequences, around half detected once. The sequenced sample was blood. The receptors derive from a woman in her thirties or forties in good health. The CDR3 runs from the conserved cysteine through the conserved F or W. Fields, in order: D gene, J gene, V gene, clone size, CDR3 DNA, CDR3 protein. A D gene is named only where the DNA matches it firmly. Only some rows state a clone size, as once, few, many or a class for expanded clones.

>-|TRBJ1-2|TRBV14|-
TGTGCCAGCAGCGACATGGGACTCCCGGGCGACTATGGCTACACCTTC
CASSDMGLPGDYGYTF
>TRBD1|TRBJ2-5|TRBV20-1|many
TGCAGTGCTAGGGGACAGGGAGGAGAGACCCAGTACTTC
CSARGQGGETQYF
>-|TRBJ2-7|TRBV28|-
TGTGCCAGCAGGTATATATCCGCCTACGAGCAGTACTTC
CASRYISAYEQYF
>-|TRBJ1-1|TRBV6-1|-
TGTGCCAGCCGCCGGGGGAATGAAGCTTTCTTT
CASRRGNEAFF
>TRBD2|TRBJ2-7|TRBV10-3|-
TGTGCCATCGCGGTTCCAGGGACTAGCGGGACCCTTTCCTACGAGCAGTACTTC
CAIAVPGTSGTLSYEQYF
>-|TRBJ2-1|TRBV7-9|-
TGTGCCAGCAGCTTAGGCCCCTACCCCAATGAGCAGTTCTTC
CASSLGPYPNEQFF
>TRBD1|TRBJ1-1|TRBV6-6|-
TGTGCCAGCAGTTACTCGCCAGGACAGGGGGCGAGTGAAGCTTTCTTT
CASSYSPGQGASEAFF
>-|TRBJ1-2|TRBV27|-
TGTGCCAGCCCCAAGGGGCAGGGGCCCGACAACTATGGCTACACCTTC
CASPKGQGPDNYGYTF
>-|TRBJ2-5|TRBV7-9|-
TGTACCAGCAGCCCCGGGGAGTACCAAGAGACCCAGTACTTC
CTSSPGEYQETQYF
>TRBD2|TRBJ2-1|TRBV12-3/TRBV12-4|-
TGTGCCAGCAGTTTATTGGGAACTAGCGGGCGGCATGAGCAGTTCTTC
CASSLLGTSGRHEQFF
>TRBD2|TRBJ2-7|TRBV7-2|-
TGTGCCAGCACCCCAGACGGGGGGAGCTCCTACGAGCAGTACTTC
CASTPDGGSSYEQYF
>-|TRBJ1-2|TRBV4-3|-
TGCGCCAGCAGCCAAGATGCGTCCGGCTATGGCTACACCTTC
CASSQDASGYGYTF
>-|TRBJ2-3|TRBV7-2|-
TGTGCCAGCAGCATGGACAGTCCTGGCACAGATACGCAGTATTTT
CASSMDSPGTDTQYF
>-|TRBJ1-4|TRBV7-2|-
TGTGCCAGCAGCCTGACTCCTGGACGGGATGAAAAACTGTTTTTT
CASSLTPGRDEKLFF
>TRBD2|TRBJ2-6|TRBV9|few
TGTGCCAGCAGCGTGCAGGGGACTAGCGGGGGGGTAACCTCTGGGGCCAACGTCCTGACTTTC
CASSVQGTSGGVTSGANVLTF
>-|TRBJ2-5|TRBV20-1|few
TGCAGTGCTAGAGATTTAGGCGGGGAGACCCAGTACTTC
CSARDLGGETQYF
>-|TRBJ2-7|TRBV27|-
TGTGCCAGCAGTTTAAGGTCCCAGTACAATGAGCAGTACTTC
CASSLRSQYNEQYF
>-|TRBJ1-6|TRBV23-1|-
TGCGCCAGCGCTCTCCTGGGGGGAGTTCACTCCTATAATTCACCCCTCCACTTT
CASALLGGVHSYNSPLHF
>-|TRBJ2-5|TRBV7-2|-
TGTGCCAGCAGCTCCCTAGCCGGTAGGGGGAAAGAGACCCAGTACTTC
CASSSLAGRGKETQYF
>-|TRBJ1-5|TRBV2|-
TGTACCAGCAGCCTCTCCCGGGACTATAGCAATCAGCCCCAGCATTTT
CTSSLSRDYSNQPQHF
>-|TRBJ2-7|TRBV20-1|few
TGCAGTGCTAGAGACTCGGACTTCGCCTACGAGCAGTACTTC
CSARDSDFAYEQYF
>-|TRBJ2-1|TRBV5-5|once
TGTGCCAGCAGCTTGAACGGGGGCGGACGATATGAGCAGTTCTTC
CASSLNGGGRYEQFF
>-|TRBJ2-7|TRBV20-1|few
TGCAGTGCTAGCTTGGCGGGGCTGCACGAGCAGTACTTC
CSASLAGLHEQYF
>-|TRBJ2-7|TRBV7-9|-
TGTGCCAGCACCGCAGTCTGGGACTACGAGCAGTACTTC
CASTAVWDYEQYF
>-|TRBJ2-5|TRBV7-8|-
TGTGCCAGCAGCTTAGGGACATTCATCTATGAGCAGTACTTC
CASSLGTFIYEQYF
>TRBD2|TRBJ2-3|TRBV7-2|-
TGTGCCAGCAGCTTAGTGGGGGGGGTAACTAGCACAGATACGCAGTATTTT
CASSLVGGVTSTDTQYF
>-|TRBJ2-1|TRBV4-3|-
TGCGCCAGCAGCCAAGAGGTCGGAGGGGGCTCCTACAATGAGCAGTTCTTC
CASSQEVGGGSYNEQFF
>TRBD2|TRBJ2-7|TRBV28|few
TGTGCCAGCAGGGATACTAGCGGACGCCACGAGCAGTACTTC
CASRDTSGRHEQYF
>-|TRBJ2-1|TRBV5-6|-
TGTGCCAGCAGCTTGGTCAAGGGACTGAACAATGAGCAGTTCTTC
CASSLVKGLNNEQFF
>-|TRBJ1-6|TRBV4-3|few
TGCGCCAGCAGCCTCACGGGCTCGTATAATTCACCCCTCCACTTT
CASSLTGSYNSPLHF
>TRBD1|TRBJ2-7|TRBV7-2|-
TGTGCCGGCAACACACGGGACAGGGGTTACGAGCAGTACTTC
CAGNTRDRGYEQYF
>-|TRBJ1-2|TRBV12-3/TRBV12-4|-
TGTGCCAGCAGTTTAACTAGGGGCGAGAAATATGGCTACACCTTC
CASSLTRGEKYGYTF
>-|TRBJ2-1|TRBV9|-
TGTGCCAGCAGCGTAGATGCCAGAACCTACAATGAGCAGTTCTTC
CASSVDARTYNEQFF
>-|TRBJ2-3|TRBV20-1|-
TGCAGTGCTAGAGGGCCGGGGAACACAGATACGCAGTATTTT
CSARGPGNTDTQYF
>-|TRBJ2-6|TRBV29-1|few
TGCAGCGTTATAGGGCAGCCCTCTGGGGCCAACGTCCTGACTTTC
CSVIGQPSGANVLTF
>TRBD1|TRBJ2-7|TRBV20-1|-
TGCAGTGCTACCGACCTAGGGACAGGGGGCAACGAGCAGTACTTC
CSATDLGTGGNEQYF
>-|TRBJ1-1|TRBV20-1|-
TGCAGTGGTAGGGATAGCCGGAAAGCTTTCTTT
CSGRDSRKAFF
>-|TRBJ1-2|TRBV20-1|-
TGCAGTGCTTGGGGGGGGAATACTGGCTATGGCTACACCTTC
CSAWGGNTGYGYTF
>TRBD1|TRBJ2-7|TRBV24-1|-
TGTGCCACCAGTGATGAGGCCTCGGGACAGGGGCTCCACCCCTACGAGCAGTACTTC
CATSDEASGQGLHPYEQYF
>-|TRBJ2-3|TRBV6-5|once
TGTGCCAGCAGTTCTGGAGGTAAAGGGAATACGCAGTATTTT
CASSSGGKGNTQYF
>-|TRBJ2-7|TRBV20-1|few
TGCAGTGCTAGAACAGGGCTCTACGAGCAGTACTTC
CSARTGLYEQYF
>-|TRBJ2-5|TRBV27|-
TGTGCCAGCAGTCCCTATGGGGGCGGAGCGGCGGGAGTGCAGACCCAGTACTTC
CASSPYGGGAAGVQTQYF
>TRBD1|TRBJ1-2|TRBV28|-
TGTGCCAGCAGACTGGACAGGGGGCGAGGCTATGGCTACACCTTC
CASRLDRGRGYGYTF
>TRBD1|TRBJ2-5|TRBV18|few
TGTGCCAGCTCACCAGACAGGGGTTTTATGGAGACCCAGTACTTC
CASSPDRGFMETQYF
>-|TRBJ2-1|TRBV9|few
TGTGCCAGCAGCGTAGAATCGGTAGAGCAGTTCTTC
CASSVESVEQFF
>TRBD1|TRBJ1-2|TRBV6-2/TRBV6-3|-
TGTGCCAGCCGCGGATCGGACAGGGTAGGAGGCTACACCTTC
CASRGSDRVGGYTF
>TRBD1|TRBJ1-1|TRBV28|few
TGTGCCAGCAGTTTGGGACAGGCCTTGAACACTGAAGCTTTCTTT
CASSLGQALNTEAFF
>-|TRBJ1-6|TRBV10-3|-
TGTGCCATCAGTGAGACCCACCAGGGGCGCGGCGGTAATTCACCCCTCCACTTT
CAISETHQGRGGNSPLHF
>-|TRBJ2-3|TRBV4-2|-
TGTACCAGCAGCCAAGATGCGGCTAGCGGCACAGATACGCAGTATTTT
CTSSQDAASGTDTQYF
>TRBD2|TRBJ2-1|TRBV7-9|-
TGTGCCAGCAGCTTTGCGGGGGGGACTAATGAGCAGTTCTTC
CASSFAGGTNEQFF
>-|TRBJ2-5|TRBV20-1|-
TGCAGTGCTAGAGATGGGGGGGCAGAGACCCAGTACTTC
CSARDGGAETQYF